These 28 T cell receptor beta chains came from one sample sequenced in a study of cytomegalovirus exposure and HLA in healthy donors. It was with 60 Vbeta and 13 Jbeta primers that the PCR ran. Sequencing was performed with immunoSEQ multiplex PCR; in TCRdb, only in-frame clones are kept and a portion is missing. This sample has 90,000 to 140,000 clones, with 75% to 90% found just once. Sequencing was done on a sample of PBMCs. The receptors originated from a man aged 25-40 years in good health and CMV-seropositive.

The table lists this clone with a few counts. The CDR3 DNA sequence: TGTGCCAGCAGTGAATCCCAGGGGGTTCAGCGCGAGCAGTACTTC. Translating gives CASSESQGVQREQYF. The chain couples TRBV6-1 to TRBJ2-7; TRBD1 matches 7 bases. J gave up 6 bases and V 2 bases, and 10 bases lay outside the gene matches. This CDR3 is built from 15 residues. Looked up from germline, CDR1 is MNHNS and CDR2 is SASEGT.

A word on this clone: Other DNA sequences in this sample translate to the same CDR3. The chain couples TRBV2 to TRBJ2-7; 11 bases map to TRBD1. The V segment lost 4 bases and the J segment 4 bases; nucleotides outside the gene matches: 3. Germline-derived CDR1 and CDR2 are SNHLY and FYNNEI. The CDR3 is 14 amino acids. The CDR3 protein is CASSVGTGGYEQYF. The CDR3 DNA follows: TGTGCCAGCAGTGTGGGGACAGGGGGGTACGAGCAGTACTTC.

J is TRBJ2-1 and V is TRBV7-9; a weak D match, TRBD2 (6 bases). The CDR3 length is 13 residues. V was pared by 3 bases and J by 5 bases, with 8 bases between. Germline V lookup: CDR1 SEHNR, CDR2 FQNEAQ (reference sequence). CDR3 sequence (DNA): TGTGCCAGCAGCTTGCGCGGGGACAATGAGCAGTTCTTC. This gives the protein CASSLRGDNEQFF.

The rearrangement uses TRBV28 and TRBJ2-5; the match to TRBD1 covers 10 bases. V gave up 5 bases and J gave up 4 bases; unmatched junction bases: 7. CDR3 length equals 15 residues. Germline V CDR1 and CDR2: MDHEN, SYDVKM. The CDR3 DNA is TGTGCCAGCAGTACCCCGGGACAGGGGAGAGAGACCCAGTACTTC. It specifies CASSTPGQGRETQYF.

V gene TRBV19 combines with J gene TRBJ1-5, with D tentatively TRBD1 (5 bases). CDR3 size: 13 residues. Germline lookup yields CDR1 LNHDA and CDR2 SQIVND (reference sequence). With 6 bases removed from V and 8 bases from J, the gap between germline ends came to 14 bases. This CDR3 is CASRKGGEEPQHF. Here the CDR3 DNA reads TGTGCCAGTAGGAAGGGAGGGGAAGAGCCCCAGCATTTT.

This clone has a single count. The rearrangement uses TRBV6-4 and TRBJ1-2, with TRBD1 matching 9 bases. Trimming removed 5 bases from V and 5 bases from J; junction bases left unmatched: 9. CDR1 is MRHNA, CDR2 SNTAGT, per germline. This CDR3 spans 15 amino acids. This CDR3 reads CASSQSRDRVYGYTF. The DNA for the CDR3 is TGTGCCAGCAGTCAGAGTAGGGACAGGGTTTATGGCTACACCTTC.

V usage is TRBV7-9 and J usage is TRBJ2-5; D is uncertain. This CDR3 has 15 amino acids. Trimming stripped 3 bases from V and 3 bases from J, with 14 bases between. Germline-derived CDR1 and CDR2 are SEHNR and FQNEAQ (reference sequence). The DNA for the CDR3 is TGTGCCAGCAGCTTGTATGGTGATTACAAAGAGACCCAGTACTTC. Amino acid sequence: CASSLYGDYKETQYF.

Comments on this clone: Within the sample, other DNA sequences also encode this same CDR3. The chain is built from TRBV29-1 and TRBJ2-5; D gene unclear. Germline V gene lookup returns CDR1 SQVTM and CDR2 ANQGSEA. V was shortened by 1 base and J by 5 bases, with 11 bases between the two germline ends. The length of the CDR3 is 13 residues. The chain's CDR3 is CSVEVRRGETQYF. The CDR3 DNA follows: TGCAGCGTTGAAGTTCGTAGAGGTGAGACCCAGTACTTC.

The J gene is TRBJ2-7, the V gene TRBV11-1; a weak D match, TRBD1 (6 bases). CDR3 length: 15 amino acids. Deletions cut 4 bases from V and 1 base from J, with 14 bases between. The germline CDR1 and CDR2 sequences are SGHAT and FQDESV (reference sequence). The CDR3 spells CASSSGASRSYEQYF. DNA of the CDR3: TGTGCCAGCAGCTCAGGGGCGTCGAGGTCCTACGAGCAGTACTTC.

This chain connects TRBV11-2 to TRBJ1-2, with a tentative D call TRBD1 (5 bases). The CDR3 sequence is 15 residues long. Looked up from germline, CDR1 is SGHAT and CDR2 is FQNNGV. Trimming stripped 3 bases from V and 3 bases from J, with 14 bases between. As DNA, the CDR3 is TGTGCCAGCAGCTTGTACTCGGGAGGGGACTATGGCTACACCTTC. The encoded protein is CASSLYSGGDYGYTF.

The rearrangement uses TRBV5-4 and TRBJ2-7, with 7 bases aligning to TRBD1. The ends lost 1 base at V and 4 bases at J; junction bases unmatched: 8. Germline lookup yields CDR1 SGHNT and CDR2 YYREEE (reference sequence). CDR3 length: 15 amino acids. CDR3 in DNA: TGTGCCAGCAGCTTGTTAACAGGGGTATCGTACGAGCAGTACTTC. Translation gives CASSLLTGVSYEQYF.

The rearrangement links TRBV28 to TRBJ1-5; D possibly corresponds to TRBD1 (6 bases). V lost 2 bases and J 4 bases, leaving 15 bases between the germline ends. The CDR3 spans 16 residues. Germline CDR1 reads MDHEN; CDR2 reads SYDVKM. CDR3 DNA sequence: TGTGCCAGCAGTTTAGGTTTGGCAGGGGAAAATCAGCCCCAGCATTTT. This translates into CASSLGLAGENQPQHF.

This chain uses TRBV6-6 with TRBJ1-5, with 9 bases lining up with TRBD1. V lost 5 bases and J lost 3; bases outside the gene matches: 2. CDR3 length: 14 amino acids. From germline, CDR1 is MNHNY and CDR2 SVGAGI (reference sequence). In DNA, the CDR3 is TGTGCCAGCAGTCGGACAGGGGCCAATCAGCCCCAGCATTTT. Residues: CASSRTGANQPQHF.

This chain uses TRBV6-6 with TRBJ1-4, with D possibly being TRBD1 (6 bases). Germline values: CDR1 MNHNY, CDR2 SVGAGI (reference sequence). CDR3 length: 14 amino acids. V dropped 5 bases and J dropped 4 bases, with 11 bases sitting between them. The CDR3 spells CASSDRTVNEKLFF. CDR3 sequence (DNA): TGTGCCAGCAGTGACCGGACAGTTAATGAAAAACTGTTTTTT.

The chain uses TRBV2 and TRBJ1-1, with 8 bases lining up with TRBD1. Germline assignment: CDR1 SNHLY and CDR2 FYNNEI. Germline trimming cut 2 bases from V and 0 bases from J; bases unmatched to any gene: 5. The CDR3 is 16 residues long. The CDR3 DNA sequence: TGTGCCAGCAGTGAATCTTGGACAGGGATGAACACTGAAGCTTTCTTT. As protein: CASSESWTGMNTEAFF.

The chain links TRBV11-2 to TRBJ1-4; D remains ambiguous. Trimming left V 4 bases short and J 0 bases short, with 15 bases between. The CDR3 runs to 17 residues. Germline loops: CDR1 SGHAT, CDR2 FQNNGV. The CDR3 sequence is CASSYPAYRTTNEKLFF. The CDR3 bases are TGTGCCAGCAGCTACCCGGCCTACAGAACAACTAATGAAAAACTGTTTTTT.

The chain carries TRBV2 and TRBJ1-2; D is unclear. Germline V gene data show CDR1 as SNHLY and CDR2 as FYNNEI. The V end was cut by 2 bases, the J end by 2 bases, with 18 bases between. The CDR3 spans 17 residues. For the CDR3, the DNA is TGTGCCAGCAGTGAAATAAGTCTCGATGGGCCGAACTATGGCTACACCTTC. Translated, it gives CASSEISLDGPNYGYTF. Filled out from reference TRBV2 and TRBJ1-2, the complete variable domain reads EPEVTQTPSHQVTQMGQEVILRCVPISNHLYFYWYRQILGQKVEFLVSFYNNEISEKSEIFDDQFSVERPDGSNFTLKIRSTKLEDSAMYFCASSEISLDGPNYGYTFGSGTRLTVV.

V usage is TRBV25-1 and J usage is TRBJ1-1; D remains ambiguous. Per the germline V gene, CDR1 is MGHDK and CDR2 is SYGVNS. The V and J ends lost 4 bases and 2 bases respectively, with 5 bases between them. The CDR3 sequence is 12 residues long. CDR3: CASSGGNTEAFF. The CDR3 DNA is TGTGCCAGCAGTGGAGGTAACACTGAAGCTTTCTTT. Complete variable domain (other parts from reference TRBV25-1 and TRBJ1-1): EADIYQTPRYLVIGTGKKITLECSQTMGHDKMYWYQQDPGMELHLIHYSYGVNSTEKGDLSSESTVSRIRTEHFPLTLESARPSHTSQYLCASSGGNTEAFFGQGTRLTVV.

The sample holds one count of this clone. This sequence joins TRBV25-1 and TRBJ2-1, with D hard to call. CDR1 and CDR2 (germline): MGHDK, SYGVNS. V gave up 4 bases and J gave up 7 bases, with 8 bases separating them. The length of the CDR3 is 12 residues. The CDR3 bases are TGTGCCAGCAGTGGGCAGTTAAATGAGCAGTTCTTC. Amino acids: CASSGQLNEQFF. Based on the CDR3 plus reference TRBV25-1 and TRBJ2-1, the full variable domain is EADIYQTPRYLVIGTGKKITLECSQTMGHDKMYWYQQDPGMELHLIHYSYGVNSTEKGDLSSESTVSRIRTEHFPLTLESARPSHTSQYLCASSGQLNEQFFGPGTRLTVL.

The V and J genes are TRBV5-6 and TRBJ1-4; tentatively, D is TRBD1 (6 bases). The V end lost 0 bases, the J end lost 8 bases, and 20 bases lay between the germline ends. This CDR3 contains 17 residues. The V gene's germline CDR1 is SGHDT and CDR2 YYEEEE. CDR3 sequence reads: CASSLDRGAALIEKLFF. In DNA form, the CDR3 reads TGTGCCAGCAGCTTGGATCGGGGGGCCGCGTTGATAGAAAAACTGTTTTTT.

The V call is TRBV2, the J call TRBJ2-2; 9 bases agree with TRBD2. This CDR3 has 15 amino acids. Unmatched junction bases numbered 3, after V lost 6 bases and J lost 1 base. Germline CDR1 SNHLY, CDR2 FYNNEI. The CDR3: CASRASGVNTGELFF. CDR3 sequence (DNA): TGTGCCAGCAGAGCTAGCGGGGTGAACACCGGGGAGCTGTTTTTT.

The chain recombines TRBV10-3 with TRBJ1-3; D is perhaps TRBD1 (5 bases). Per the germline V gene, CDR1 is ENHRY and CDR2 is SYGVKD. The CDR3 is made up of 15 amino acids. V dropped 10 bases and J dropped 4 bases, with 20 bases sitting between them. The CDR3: CATSEGAVRGNTIYF. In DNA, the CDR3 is TGTGCCACTTCGGAAGGGGCTGTGAGGGGAAACACCATATATTTT.

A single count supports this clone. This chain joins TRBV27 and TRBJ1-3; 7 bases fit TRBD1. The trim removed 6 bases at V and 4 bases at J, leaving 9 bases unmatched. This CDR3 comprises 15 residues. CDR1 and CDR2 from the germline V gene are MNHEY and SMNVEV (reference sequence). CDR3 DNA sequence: TGTGCCAGCAGCCAAAAGGGGGCGTTCGGAAACACCATATATTTT. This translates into CASSQKGAFGNTIYF.

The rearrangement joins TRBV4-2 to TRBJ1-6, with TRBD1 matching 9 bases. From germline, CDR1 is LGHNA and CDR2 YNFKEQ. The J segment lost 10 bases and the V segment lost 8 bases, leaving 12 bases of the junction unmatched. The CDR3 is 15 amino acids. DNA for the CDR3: TGTGCCAGCGCGGGGGACAGGGAGAAGTTGTCACCCCTCCACTTT. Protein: CASAGDREKLSPLHF.

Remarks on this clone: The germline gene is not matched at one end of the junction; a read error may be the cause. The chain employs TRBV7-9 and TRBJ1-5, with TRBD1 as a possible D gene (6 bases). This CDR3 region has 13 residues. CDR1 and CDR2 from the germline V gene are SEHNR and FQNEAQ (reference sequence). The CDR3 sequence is CASSLAQGRPQHF. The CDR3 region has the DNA TGTGCCAGCAGCCTAGCACAGGGAAGGCCCCAGCATTTT.

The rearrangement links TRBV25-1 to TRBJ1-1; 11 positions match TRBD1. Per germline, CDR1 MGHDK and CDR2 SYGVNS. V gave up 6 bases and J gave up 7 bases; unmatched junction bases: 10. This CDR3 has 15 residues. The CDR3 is CASRVRTGGANEAFF. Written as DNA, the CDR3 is TGTGCCAGCAGGGTTAGGACAGGGGGCGCGAATGAAGCTTTCTTT.

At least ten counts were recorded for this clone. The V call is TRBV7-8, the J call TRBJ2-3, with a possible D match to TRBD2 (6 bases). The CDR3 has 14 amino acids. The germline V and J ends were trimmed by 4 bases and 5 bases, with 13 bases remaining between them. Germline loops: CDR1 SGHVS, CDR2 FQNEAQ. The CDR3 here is CASSSLPGEDTQYF. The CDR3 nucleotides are TGTGCCAGCAGCTCACTCCCGGGAGAAGATACGCAGTATTTT. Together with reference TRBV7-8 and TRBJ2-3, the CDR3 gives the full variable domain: GAGVSQSPRYKVAKRGQDVALRCDPISGHVSLFWYQQALGQGPEFLTYFQNEAQLDKSGLPSDRFFAERPEGSVSTLKIQRTQQEDSAVYLCASSSLPGEDTQYFGPGTRLTVL.

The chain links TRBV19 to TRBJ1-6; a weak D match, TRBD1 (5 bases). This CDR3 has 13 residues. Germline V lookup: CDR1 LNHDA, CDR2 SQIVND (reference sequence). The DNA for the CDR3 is TGTGGAACTCAGGGTCGAAGCAATTCACCCCTCCACTTT. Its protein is CGTQGRSNSPLHF.